The 9 T cell receptor beta chains given below trace back to one sample, sequenced in a study of a mutant IDH1 vaccine in newly diagnosed glioma (dated by TCRdb to the early 2020s). Libraries were made using the immunoSEQ multiplex PCR assay. Drawn from immuneACCESS, this table holds only the in-frame rearrangements with V and J called that TCRdb kept. Clones are partly lost; checked studies trace under half to an unresolved V gene and leave the rest unexplained. This sample is represented by approximately 62,000 clones; approximately 84% of them were singletons. The ten largest clonotypes hold about 4.1% of the sample. Their antigens remain unidentified. The time point label on this specimen signifies: week 23, last vaccination. Each vaccine dose, consisting of 300 ug of a 20-mer mutant IDH1 peptide in Montanide, was administered subcutaneously with topical imiquimod. Source: PBMCs, taken from a glioma patient whose treatment included an IDH1 peptide vaccine. The receptors originated from a man younger than 40 with glioma.

The chain combines TRBV19 with TRBJ1-2, with 7 bases fitting TRBD1. The trim removed 5 bases at V and 2 bases at J, leaving 5 bases unmatched. This CDR3 comprises 14 residues. Germline CDR1 LNHDA, CDR2 SQIVND (reference sequence). CDR3 sequence: CASSPTGSNYGYTF. The CDR3 DNA sequence: TGTGCCAGTAGTCCGACAGGGTCCAACTATGGCTACACCTTC.

The gene calls are TRBV18 and TRBJ1-1; D is unclear. The CDR3 extends over 12 amino acids. The ends were cut back, 4 bases at V and 6 bases at J, with 9 bases in the middle. Germline V CDR1 and CDR2: KGHSH, LQKENI. CDR3 in amino acids: CASSLYLAEAFF. For the CDR3, the DNA is TGTGCCAGCTCACTCTATCTAGCTGAAGCTTTCTTT. Complete variable domain (other parts from reference TRBV18 and TRBJ1-1): NAGVMQNPRHLVRRRGQEARLRCSPMKGHSHVYWYRQLPEEGLKFMVYLQKENIIDESGMPKERFSAEFPKEGPSILRIQQVVRGDSAAYFCASSLYLAEAFFGQGTRLTVV.

The rearrangement joins TRBV7-6 to TRBJ1-1, with D perhaps matching TRBD1 (6 bases). The CDR3 loop spans 17 amino acids. V was cut by 5 bases and J by 2 bases, with 21 bases left in between. The germline V gene encodes CDR1 SGHVS and CDR2 FNYEAQ. CDR3 coding DNA: TGTGCCAGCAGCAAAAAAGCCGGGACACTATCCAACACTGAAGCTTTCTTT. This codes for CASSKKAGTLSNTEAFF.

The chain uses TRBV7-8 and TRBJ1-4, with 7 bases aligning to TRBD1. The V gene's germline CDR1 is SGHVS and CDR2 FQNEAQ. With 4 bases clipped from V and 3 bases from J, the junction kept 8 bases outside the gene matches. The CDR3 is made up of 16 amino acids. CDR3 coding DNA: TGTGCCAGCAGCTCCACTCCAGACAGGGCTAATGAAAAACTGTTTTTT. This encodes CASSSTPDRANEKLFF. Variable domain in full (rest from reference TRBV7-8 and TRBJ1-4): GAGVSQSPRYKVAKRGQDVALRCDPISGHVSLFWYQQALGQGPEFLTYFQNEAQLDKSGLPSDRFFAERPEGSVSTLKIQRTQQEDSAVYLCASSSTPDRANEKLFFGSGTQLSVL.

The V gene is TRBV5-1, the J gene TRBJ2-3, with a weak D call TRBD1 (6 bases). V lost 4 bases, J lost 0 bases, and 15 bases lay in between. This CDR3 comprises 16 residues. Germline values: CDR1 SGHRS, CDR2 YFSETQ. The CDR3 coding sequence is TGCGCCAGCAGCCACAAAGGACAGCGTAGCACAGATACGCAGTATTTT. Its protein is CASSHKGQRSTDTQYF.

The rearrangement links TRBV13 to TRBJ2-7, with a possible D match to TRBD1 (6 bases). Germline CDR1 reads PRHDT; CDR2 reads FYEKMQ (reference sequence). This CDR3 is 16 amino acids long. V lost 3 bases and J 1 base, leaving 16 bases between the germline ends. The CDR3 here is CASSFAGQSLSYEQYF. DNA of the CDR3: TGTGCCAGCAGCTTCGCAGGACAGAGTCTTTCCTACGAGCAGTACTTC.

The rearrangement joins TRBV28 to TRBJ1-2, with D uncertain. The V end was cut by 6 bases, the J end by 4 bases, with 15 bases between. Germline values: CDR1 MDHEN, CDR2 SYDVKM. There are 14 residues in the CDR3. The CDR3 nucleotides are TGTGCCAGCAGGGCTGACGTCGCCCCCTATGGCTACACCTTC. This encodes CASRADVAPYGYTF.

The gene calls are TRBV7-2 and TRBJ2-2; D is uncertain. This CDR3 has 15 residues. Trimming left V 1 base short and J 4 bases short, with 10 bases between. Per germline, CDR1 SGHTA and CDR2 FQGNSA. The CDR3 region is CASSLVSVFTGELFF. The CDR3 bases are TGTGCCAGCAGCTTAGTATCGGTTTTCACCGGGGAGCTGTTTTTT.

The chain employs TRBV5-6 and TRBJ1-6; D is unclear. This CDR3 has 12 amino acids. V gave up 2 bases and J gave up 13 bases, with 10 bases separating them. The germline gives CDR1 SGHDT, CDR2 YYEEEE. CDR3: CASSFLRGPLHF. The CDR3 nucleotides are TGTGCCAGCAGCTTCCTTAGAGGGCCCCTCCACTTT.